These T cell receptor beta chains were read from a single sample in a study of response to subunit inactivated influenza vaccine. TCRdb re-called the RT-PCR reads through MiXCR, storing one row per CDR3 protein. The data contain 540,000 or so distinct CDR3 sequences, 10% to 15% of them singletons. Sequencing used PBMCs from blood, obtained more than 35 days after vaccination. Receptors were obtained from a man aged 50 to 59 who received an inactivated influenza vaccine. CDR3s include the opening cysteine and the closing phenylalanine or tryptophan. Each record gives: clone size, D gene, V gene, J gene, CDR3 DNA, CDR3 protein. A D gene is named only where the DNA matches it firmly. A clone size is listed for some rows: how often the clone was seen (once, few, many), or a class if it is expanded.

few,TRBD1,TRBV4-1,TRBJ2-7,TGCGCCAGCAGCCAAGTAACAGGGGCGGGCGAGCAGTACTTC,CASSQVTGAGEQYF
few,-,TRBV5-1,TRBJ1-2,TGCGCCAGCAGCTTGGACCCAGGACTGAACTATGGCTACACCTTC,CASSLDPGLNYGYTF
many,-,TRBV20-1,TRBJ2-1,TGCAGTGCTAGAGATCGGAGGACTCCTTACAATGAGCAGTTCTTC,CSARDRRTPYNEQFF
few,TRBD2,TRBV20-1,TRBJ2-1,TGCAGTGCCAACCCGACTAGCGGAATCTACAATGAGCAGTTCTTC,CSANPTSGIYNEQFF
-,-,TRBV12-5,TRBJ1-1,TGTGCTAGTGCCTGGGGGGGGACTGAAGCTTTCTTT,CASAWGGTEAFF
few,-,TRBV6-5,TRBJ1-1,TGTGCCAGCAGTTACATGGCCCAATCGGTAGCTTTCTTT,CASSYMAQSVAFF
-,-,TRBV6-1,TRBJ1-1,TGTGCCAGCCGAACCCCCACAATGAACACTGAAGCTTTCTTT,CASRTPTMNTEAFF
-,TRBD1,TRBV5-1,TRBJ2-1,TGCGCCAGCAGCTTGGCCGGCAGGGGGCGCGTACATGAGCAGTTCTTC,CASSLAGRGRVHEQFF
-,-,TRBV3-1,TRBJ2-1,TGTGCCAGCAGCCGGATAAACCCCAAAAACAATGAGCAGTTCTTC,CASSRINPKNNEQFF
few,TRBD2,TRBV6-5,TRBJ2-2,TGTGCCAGCAGTTACCCGGGACTAGAGGGAACCGGGGAGCTGTTTTTT,CASSYPGLEGTGELFF
-,TRBD1,TRBV7-8,TRBJ2-6,TGTGCCAGCAGCCGGAGGACAGGGGGGCGCACTGGGGCCAACGTCCTGACTTTC,CASSRRTGGRTGANVLTF
many,-,TRBV28,TRBJ2-7,TGTGCCAGCAGTTTTGGGTTCGGCTCCTACGAGCAGTACTTC,CASSFGFGSYEQYF
many,-,TRBV7-2,TRBJ2-2,TGTGCCAGCAGCTTAAGGTCTTTGAACACCGGGGAGCTGTTTTTT,CASSLRSLNTGELFF
-,TRBD2,TRBV7-2,TRBJ2-3,TGTGCCAGCAGCCAGGGACTAGCGGGGGGGCTTGATACGCAGTATTTT,CASSQGLAGGLDTQYF
-,-,TRBV7-2,TRBJ2-5,TGTGCCAGCAGCCGCGGGACCTACCAAGAGACCCAGTACTTC,CASSRGTYQETQYF
-,-,TRBV20-1,TRBJ2-3,TGCAGCGTCTCTCGGGAGTTGGGAGATACGCAGTATTTT,CSVSRELGDTQYF
-,-,TRBV20-1,TRBJ2-3,TGCAGTGCCATCGTCGGGACCTCTAAATCAGATACGCAGTATTTT,CSAIVGTSKSDTQYF
-,TRBD2,TRBV6-5,TRBJ2-2,TGTGCCAGCAGTTACCGACCCCCTAGCGGATTAAACACCGGGGAGCTGTTTTTT,CASSYRPPSGLNTGELFF
few,-,TRBV18,TRBJ1-4,TGTGCCAGCTCACCACGCCCCAATGAAAAACTGTTTTTT,CASSPRPNEKLFF
few,-,TRBV10-3,TRBJ2-1,TGTGCCATCCGCCGCGGGAACAATGAGCAGTTCTTC,CAIRRGNNEQFF
few,TRBD2,TRBV12-3/TRBV12-4,TRBJ2-2,TGTGCCAGCAAACTTAGCGGGCCTGTCACCGGGGAGCTGTTTTTT,CASKLSGPVTGELFF
-,-,TRBV6-5,TRBJ2-2,TGTGCCAGCAGTTACGGCGACATCGGGGAGCTGTTTTTT,CASSYGDIGELFF
few,TRBD1,TRBV24-1,TRBJ1-5,TGTGCCACCAGGGACAGGATGGATCAGCCCCAGCATTTT,CATRDRMDQPQHF
few,-,TRBV20-1,TRBJ2-1,TGCAGTGCCACCAGCCCGAACCATGAGCAGTTCTTC,CSATSPNHEQFF
many,TRBD1,TRBV28,TRBJ2-5,TGTGCCAGCAGCCCACTTGGGACAGGGGACCAAGAGACCCAGTACTTC,CASSPLGTGDQETQYF
-,TRBD1,TRBV10-1,TRBJ2-2,TGCGCCAGCAGTGCGGGGACAGGGTTGACCGGGGAGCTGTTTTTT,CASSAGTGLTGELFF
-,-,TRBV12-3/TRBV12-4,TRBJ1-5,TGTGCCAGCAGACTCCGGGGTTCTTTTAATCAGCCCCAGCATTTT,CASRLRGSFNQPQHF
-,TRBD2,TRBV4-1,TRBJ2-3,TGCGCCAGCAGGCGAACTAGCGGGAGCACAGATACGCAGTATTTT,CASRRTSGSTDTQYF
-,-,TRBV6-5,TRBJ2-2,TGTGCCAGCAGTTACTCGGCCCCGAACACCGGGGAGCTGTTTTTT,CASSYSAPNTGELFF
many,-,TRBV12-3/TRBV12-4,TRBJ2-3,TGTGCCAGCAGTTTAGCTGGCGCGCAGTATTTT,CASSLAGAQYF
-,-,TRBV3-1,TRBJ2-7,TGTGCCAGCAGCCAAGTAATCCACGAGCAGTACTTC,CASSQVIHEQYF
-,TRBD1,TRBV20-1,TRBJ2-3,TGCAGTGCTAGTAACAACAGGGGGCTTCGGGATACGCAGTATTTT,CSASNNRGLRDTQYF
few,-,TRBV9,TRBJ2-3,TGTGCCAGCAGCCCTCACTCGACCGCGACCAAAGATACGCAGTATTTT,CASSPHSTATKDTQYF
-,TRBD1,TRBV5-1,TRBJ1-1,TGCGCCAGCAGATCCGGGACAGGGTTCGACACTGAAGCTTTCTTT,CASRSGTGFDTEAFF
-,-,TRBV3-1,TRBJ2-5,TGTGCCAGCAGCCAAGTACCGGGAGAGACCCAGTACTTC,CASSQVPGETQYF
-,TRBD2,TRBV20-1,TRBJ2-1,TGCAGTGCTAGAGATACGGGACTAGCCTTCTCCTACAATGAGCAGTTCTTC,CSARDTGLAFSYNEQFF
-,TRBD2,TRBV19,TRBJ2-1,TGTGCCAGTATTTCATCTAGCGGGGGGGCCACTCGTCTGTTCTTC,CASISSSGGATRLFF
many,TRBD1,TRBV20-1,TRBJ1-2,TGCTTTACTGGAGGGACAGCTGTTAACTATGGCTACACCTTC,CFTGGTAVNYGYTF
few,-,TRBV12-3/TRBV12-4,TRBJ1-1,TGTGCCAGCAGTTTAGTTCCGGTGAACACTGAAGCTTTCTTT,CASSLVPVNTEAFF
-,TRBD2,TRBV7-2,TRBJ2-1,TGTGCCAGCAGCTTAGCTAGCGGGGGCTCCAATGAGCAGTTCTTC,CASSLASGGSNEQFF
few,-,TRBV20-1,TRBJ1-2,TGCAGTGCTAGTTTCTTCACAGGCGCGGAAGGCTACACCTTC,CSASFFTGAEGYTF
many,-,TRBV5-5,TRBJ2-1,TGTGCCAGCAGCCCCGAGACCGGGAGATACAATGAGCAGTTCTTC,CASSPETGRYNEQFF
many,-,TRBV29-1,TRBJ2-7,TGCAGCGTTGCCGTCAGGAGAGACGAGCAGTACTTC,CSVAVRRDEQYF